The clone carrying this TCR beta chain came up a few times. What it binds is unknown. The data were taken from a study of early T cells in non-severe SARS-CoV-2 infection. At the level of the study: The input, bulk RNA from unsorted whole blood, was sequenced, and chains were unpaired. General study results and limits: VDJdb matching, biased toward anti-spike CD8 responses, missed private and CD4 specificities.

Germline V gives CDR1 MNHEY, CDR2 SVGEGT. V dropped 6 bases and J dropped 5; count of bases not matched to a gene: 9. The CDR3 loop spans 14 amino acids. The TCR library protocol was used to attach unique molecular identifiers. These identifiers were attached to individual cDNA molecules. TCRdb called the 5' RACE reads again in MiXCR, with one record for every CDR3 protein. The data show roughly 80,000 distinct CDR3 sequences, with 11% seen just once and more than 10% held by the top ten. The source material was whole blood, sampled at baseline. This chain joins TRBV6-2 or TRBV6-3 and TRBJ2-5, with TRBD2 identical over 7 bases. The clonotype originates from an adult who was a healthcare worker with PCR-confirmed SARS-CoV-2 infection or an uninfected control (not recorded which). The CDR3 reads CASRDPTSLETQYF. The CDR3 nucleotides read TGTGCCAGCAGAGACCCGACTAGCCTTGAGACCCAGTACTTC.